The rows below give T cell receptor beta chains drawn from one sample of a study of cytomegalovirus exposure and HLA in healthy donors. Produced via immunoSEQ multiplex PCR; TCRdb's table is partial and in-frame only. The sample holds fewer than 95,000 clones, over 65% seen once. The sample was PBMCs. All receptors derive from a woman in her thirties or forties in good health and CMV-seropositive. The CDR3 runs from the conserved cysteine through the conserved F or W. Each record gives: clone size, D gene, V gene, J gene, CDR3 DNA, CDR3 protein. A D gene is named only where the DNA matches it firmly. Size is stated for part of the rows, as once, few or many counts, or as a class when the clone is expanded.

clone_size: NA; d_call: NA; v_call: TRBV25-1; j_call: TRBJ2-1; cdr3_nt: TGTGCCAGCAGCAAGCGGCTCATTTCTTACAATGAGCAGTTCTTC; cdr3_aa: CASSKRLISYNEQFF
clone_size: NA; d_call: TRBD1; v_call: TRBV5-6; j_call: TRBJ2-4; cdr3_nt: TGTGCCAGCAGCTTGTTAGGGGGCCCAAACATTCAGTACTTC; cdr3_aa: CASSLLGGPNIQYF
clone_size: NA; d_call: TRBD1; v_call: TRBV7-8; j_call: TRBJ1-2; cdr3_nt: TGTGCCAGCAGCCCCCGGACAGGGGCTAACTATGGCTACACCTTC; cdr3_aa: CASSPRTGANYGYTF
clone_size: NA; d_call: NA; v_call: TRBV5-6; j_call: TRBJ2-3; cdr3_nt: TGTGCCAGCAGCGACGTAGGACATACAGATACGCAGTATTTT; cdr3_aa: CASSDVGHTDTQYF
clone_size: NA; d_call: TRBD1; v_call: TRBV5-6; j_call: TRBJ1-3; cdr3_nt: TGTGCCAGCAGCTTAACAGGGGACGCTGGAAACACCATATATTTT; cdr3_aa: CASSLTGDAGNTIYF
clone_size: NA; d_call: TRBD2; v_call: TRBV5-1; j_call: TRBJ2-7; cdr3_nt: TGCGCCAGCGACACACTAGCGGGAGTTTGTGAGGAGCAGTACTTC; cdr3_aa: CASDTLAGVCEEQYF
clone_size: NA; d_call: NA; v_call: TRBV9; j_call: TRBJ2-7; cdr3_nt: TGTGCCAGCAGCGTAGATCCAGTACCTCGCGAGCAGTACTTC; cdr3_aa: CASSVDPVPREQYF
clone_size: few; d_call: NA; v_call: TRBV18; j_call: TRBJ2-5; cdr3_nt: TGTGCCAGCTCACCCTTTGGTGAGTCAGAGACCCAGTACTTC; cdr3_aa: CASSPFGESETQYF
clone_size: NA; d_call: NA; v_call: TRBV27; j_call: TRBJ1-1; cdr3_nt: TGTGCCAGCTCGCCGATTCTCCGGGTGAACACTGAAGCTTTCTTT; cdr3_aa: CASSPILRVNTEAFF
clone_size: NA; d_call: NA; v_call: TRBV28; j_call: TRBJ2-3; cdr3_nt: TGTGCCAGCAGTTTACCTAGCACAGATACGCAGTATTTT; cdr3_aa: CASSLPSTDTQYF
clone_size: NA; d_call: NA; v_call: TRBV11-2; j_call: TRBJ1-5; cdr3_nt: TGTGCCAGCAGCTTACGATCGGGGGGTTGGAGGACTCAGCCCCAGCATTTT; cdr3_aa: CASSLRSGGWRTQPQHF
clone_size: few; d_call: NA; v_call: TRBV5-1; j_call: TRBJ2-2; cdr3_nt: TGCGCCAGCAGCTTGACCCCTGGCGGGACCGGGGAGCTGTTTTTT; cdr3_aa: CASSLTPGGTGELFF
clone_size: NA; d_call: NA; v_call: TRBV6-9; j_call: TRBJ1-3; cdr3_nt: TGTGCCAGCAGTCTAGCGAGACAGCGAAACTCTGGAAACACCATATATTTT; cdr3_aa: CASSLARQRNSGNTIYF
clone_size: NA; d_call: NA; v_call: TRBV27; j_call: TRBJ2-3; cdr3_nt: TGTGCCAGCAGTGTGTCGCTAGCGTCAGATACGCAGTATTTT; cdr3_aa: CASSVSLASDTQYF
clone_size: NA; d_call: TRBD1; v_call: TRBV19; j_call: TRBJ2-5; cdr3_nt: TGTGCCAGTAGACCGGGACAGGGCCAAGAGACCCAGTACTTC; cdr3_aa: CASRPGQGQETQYF
clone_size: NA; d_call: NA; v_call: TRBV14; j_call: TRBJ1-6; cdr3_nt: TGTGCCAGCAGCCGGGGGGGGAATAATTCACCCCTCCACTTT; cdr3_aa: CASSRGGNNSPLHF
clone_size: few; d_call: NA; v_call: TRBV5-8; j_call: TRBJ1-5; cdr3_nt: TGTGCCAGCAGCTTGGGTGTCGGGGTCGGGGGGATTAGCAATCAGCCCCAGCATTTT; cdr3_aa: CASSLGVGVGGISNQPQHF
clone_size: few; d_call: NA; v_call: TRBV4-3; j_call: TRBJ2-5; cdr3_nt: TGCGCCAGCAGCCAAGATGTGGGACTCAGGGAGACCCAGTACTTC; cdr3_aa: CASSQDVGLRETQYF
clone_size: NA; d_call: NA; v_call: TRBV30; j_call: TRBJ2-7; cdr3_nt: TGTGCCTGGAGTATTACTCCGTACGAGCAGTACTTC; cdr3_aa: CAWSITPYEQYF
clone_size: NA; d_call: TRBD1; v_call: TRBV5-6; j_call: TRBJ1-5; cdr3_nt: TGTGCCAGCAAACGGACAGGGTTCAATCAGCCCCAGCATTTT; cdr3_aa: CASKRTGFNQPQHF
clone_size: NA; d_call: NA; v_call: TRBV7-8; j_call: TRBJ2-7; cdr3_nt: TGTGCCAGCAGCTTAGGCGGAGGACCCTACGACCAGTACTTC; cdr3_aa: CASSLGGGPYDQYF
clone_size: NA; d_call: NA; v_call: TRBV9; j_call: TRBJ2-1; cdr3_nt: TGTGCCAGCAGCGTAGACAGGGCGAATGAGCAGTTCTTC; cdr3_aa: CASSVDRANEQFF
clone_size: NA; d_call: NA; v_call: TRBV6-5; j_call: TRBJ1-5; cdr3_nt: TGTGCCAGCCGGGTGGGGCCTTATAGCAATCAGCCCCAGCATTTT; cdr3_aa: CASRVGPYSNQPQHF
clone_size: NA; d_call: NA; v_call: TRBV27; j_call: TRBJ1-2; cdr3_nt: TGTGCCAGCAGTCTTCGGGGGGTAATAGGTGGCTACACCTTC; cdr3_aa: CASSLRGVIGGYTF
clone_size: once; d_call: NA; v_call: TRBV5-1; j_call: TRBJ1-1; cdr3_nt: TGCGCCAGCAGCTTGGTTTTGGGGGGGGAAAACACTGAAGCTTTCTTT; cdr3_aa: CASSLVLGGENTEAFF
clone_size: NA; d_call: TRBD2; v_call: TRBV7-3; j_call: TRBJ2-7; cdr3_nt: TGTGCCAGCAGCCTGCTAGCGGCAAATTTACTCTCCTACGAGCAGTACTTC; cdr3_aa: CASSLLAANLLSYEQYF